This T cell receptor (beta chain) was profiled in a study of CXCR3-negative and CXCR3-positive naive CD8 T cells. Study-wide findings and caveats: Naive subsets were similarly diverse, while memory CD8+ repertoires were much less diverse. CXCR3-positive naive cells had more hydrophobic TRB CDR3s than CXCR3-negative naive cells.

As for this clonotype: Its target is unknown.

It was by 5' RACE with UMI labels that the TRB cDNA libraries were prepared. TCRdb reanalyzed the 5' RACE reads, giving one entry per CDR3 protein sequence and no DNA. Recorded for this sample: about 90,000 distinct CDR3 sequences. The CDR3 runs to 14 residues. Germline V gene lookup returns CDR1 WSHSY and CDR2 SAAADI. Definition of naive CD8+ T cells rested on a CD45RO-CCR7+CD27+CD95- profile. The chain combines TRBV10-2 with TRBJ2-1; the TRBD2 assignment by TCRdb is unverifiable without DNA. The TCR originated in a human donor in good health. Some clones in this sample may be carry-over from other donors' samples. Input material: naive CXCR3+ CD8+ T cells from blood. Stated subset: CD45RO-CCR7+CD27+CD95- naive CD8+ T cells expressing CXCR3 (TNR3+). The CDR3 loop is CASSGKGRRDEQFF.